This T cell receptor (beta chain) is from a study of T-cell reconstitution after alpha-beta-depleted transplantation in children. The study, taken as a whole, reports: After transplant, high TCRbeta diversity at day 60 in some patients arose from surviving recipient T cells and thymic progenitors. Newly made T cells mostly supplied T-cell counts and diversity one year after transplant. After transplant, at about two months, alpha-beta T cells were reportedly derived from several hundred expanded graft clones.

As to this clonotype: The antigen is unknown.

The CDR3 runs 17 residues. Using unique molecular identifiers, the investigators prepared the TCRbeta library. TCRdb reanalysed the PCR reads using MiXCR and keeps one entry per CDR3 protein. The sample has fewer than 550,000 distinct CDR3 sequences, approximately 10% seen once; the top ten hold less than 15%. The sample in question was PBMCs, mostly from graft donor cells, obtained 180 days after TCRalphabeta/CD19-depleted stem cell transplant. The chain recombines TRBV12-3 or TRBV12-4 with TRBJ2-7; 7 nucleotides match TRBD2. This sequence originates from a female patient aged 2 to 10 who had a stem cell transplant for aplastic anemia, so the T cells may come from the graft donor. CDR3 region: CASSSPASGILSYELYV. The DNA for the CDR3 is TGTGCCAGCAGTTCCCCGGCTAGCGGTATCCTCTCCTACGAGCTGTACGTC.